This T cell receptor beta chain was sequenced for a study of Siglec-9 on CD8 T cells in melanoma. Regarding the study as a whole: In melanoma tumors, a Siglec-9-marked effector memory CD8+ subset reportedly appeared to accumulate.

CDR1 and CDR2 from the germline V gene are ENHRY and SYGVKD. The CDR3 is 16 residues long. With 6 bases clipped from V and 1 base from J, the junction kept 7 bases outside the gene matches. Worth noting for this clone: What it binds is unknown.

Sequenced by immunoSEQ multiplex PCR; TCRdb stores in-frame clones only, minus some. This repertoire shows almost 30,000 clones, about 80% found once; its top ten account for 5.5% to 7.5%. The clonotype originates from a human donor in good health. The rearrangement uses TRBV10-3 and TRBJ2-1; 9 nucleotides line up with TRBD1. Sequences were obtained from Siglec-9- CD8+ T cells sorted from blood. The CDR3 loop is CAIREVGTGSYNEQFF. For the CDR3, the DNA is TGTGCCATCAGAGAAGTCGGGACAGGGTCCTACAATGAGCAGTTCTTC.